This TCR beta chain appears in the sequencing data of a study of T-cell reconstitution after alpha-beta-depleted transplantation in children. Overall study findings and caveats: Some patients owed their high day-60 TCRbeta diversity to surviving recipient T cells and thymic progenitors. Expanded graft clones numbering several hundred reportedly gave rise to alpha-beta T cells about two months after transplant.

The CDR3 has 14 amino acids. Preparation of the TCRbeta library was carried out with unique molecular identifiers. A single record per CDR3 protein comes from TCRdb applying MiXCR to the PCR reads. The sample gives almost 250,000 distinct CDR3 sequences, roughly 25% of which show up once; over 2.5% is in the top ten. A note on this clonotype: Its target is unknown. A much larger clone differs by one base, so this may be a read error.

The material was PBMCs, obtained before TCRalphabeta/CD19-depleted stem cell transplant. The sequence derives from a girl aged 2 to 9 with Fanconi anemia, due to receive a stem cell transplant. The chain employs TRBV12-3 or TRBV12-4 and TRBJ2-5; TRBD2 is a possible D gene (5 bases). CDR3 protein: CASSRSGIQETHYF. The CDR3 region has the DNA TGTGCCAGCAGCCGCAGCGGTATCCAAGAGACCCATTACTTC.